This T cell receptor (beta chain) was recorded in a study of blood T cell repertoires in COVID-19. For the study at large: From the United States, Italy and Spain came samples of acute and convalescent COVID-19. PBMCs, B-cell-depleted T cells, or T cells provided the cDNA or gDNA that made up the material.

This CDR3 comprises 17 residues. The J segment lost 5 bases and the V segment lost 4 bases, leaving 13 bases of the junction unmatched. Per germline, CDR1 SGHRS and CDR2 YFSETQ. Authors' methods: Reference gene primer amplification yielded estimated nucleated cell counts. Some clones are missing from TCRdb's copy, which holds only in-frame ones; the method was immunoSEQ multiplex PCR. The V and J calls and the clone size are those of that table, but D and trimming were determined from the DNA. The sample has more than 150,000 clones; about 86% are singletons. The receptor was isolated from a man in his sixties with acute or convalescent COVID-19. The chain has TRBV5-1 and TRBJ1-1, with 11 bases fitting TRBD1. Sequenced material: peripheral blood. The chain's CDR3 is CASSPLGTGGSWTEAFF. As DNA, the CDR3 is TGCGCCAGCAGCCCCTTGGGGACAGGGGGATCGTGGACTGAAGCTTTCTTT. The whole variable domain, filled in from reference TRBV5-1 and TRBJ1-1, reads KAGVTQTPRYLIKTRGQQVTLSCSPISGHRSVSWYQQTPGQGLQFLFEYFSETQRNKGNFPGRFSGRQFSNSRSEMNVSTLELGDSALYLCASSPLGTGGSWTEAFFGQGTRLTVV.